This TCR beta chain was obtained from a study of blood T cell repertoires in COVID-19. In the source study's methods: Reference gene primers were amplified, and this amplification served to estimate nucleated cell counts. The protocol was immunoSEQ multiplex PCR, while the TCRdb copy is restricted to in-frame clones and leaves out a portion. The V and J calls and clone size are taken from that table; D and trimming were inferred from the DNA. Of 100,000 to 120,000 clones in the sample, around 89% were seen once. The sample consisted of peripheral blood. This TCR was sampled from a woman aged 50 to 65 with acute or convalescent COVID-19.

The CDR3 loop reads CASSPRGEKLFF. CDR3 DNA: TGTGCCAGCAGCCCTCGGGGGGAAAAACTGTTTTTT. This sequence joins TRBV7-9 and TRBJ1-4; TRBD1 might be the D (5 bases). The germline CDR1 and CDR2 sequences are SEHNR and FQNEAQ (reference sequence). The CDR3 runs to 12 residues. V gave up 5 bases and J gave up 8 bases, with 9 bases separating them.